The rows below give T cell receptor beta chains drawn from one sample of a study of shared clonotypes between healthy human individuals. Only in-frame clones appear in the TCRdb table, and some are missing; sequencing was by immunoSEQ multiplex PCR. The repertoire includes around 700,000 clones, around 72% of them detected once, and approximately 2% sits in the top ten. Material: memory CD4+ T cells sorted from blood. These receptor sequences come from a woman in her twenties or thirties in good health. Each CDR3 is given with its conserved first and last residue. D genes are given only for firm matches. Size is omitted from some rows. Given values are once, few, many or a class for expanded clones.

j_gene | abundance | v_gene | d_gene | CDR3nt | CDR3aa
TRBJ2-3 | NA | TRBV19 | TRBD2 | TGTGCCAGTAGTATTGTGGGAGGGGGCACAGATACGCAGTATTTT | CASSIVGGGTDTQYF
TRBJ1-2 | many | TRBV14 | NA | TGTGCCAGCAGCCAAGGCCGCTATGGCTACACCTTC | CASSQGRYGYTF
TRBJ2-7 | NA | TRBV15 | NA | TGTGCCACCAGCAGGTCCGAATTCAGGGGAGCCTACGAGCAGTACTTC | CATSRSEFRGAYEQYF
TRBJ2-1 | NA | TRBV28 | TRBD2 | TGTGCCAGCTTTCTCAGCGGGAACTCCTACAATGAGCAGTTCTTC | CASFLSGNSYNEQFF
TRBJ1-5 | NA | TRBV7-8 | NA | TGTGCCAGCAGCTTAGTTTTGGGTTCGAGAGAGGGTCAGCCCCAGCATTTT | CASSLVLGSREGQPQHF
TRBJ2-3 | NA | TRBV28 | NA | TGTGCCAGCGGGCGGGTGGATACGCAGTATTTT | CASGRVDTQYF
TRBJ2-3 | NA | TRBV19 | TRBD2 | TGTGCCAGTAGTACAAGACTAGCGGGAATCAAAGATACGCAGTATTTT | CASSTRLAGIKDTQYF
TRBJ2-7 | few | TRBV6-6 | NA | TGTGCCAGCAGTTACTCGATGCCTGGACTTCAATACGAGCAGTACTTC | CASSYSMPGLQYEQYF
TRBJ2-3 | NA | TRBV5-1 | TRBD2 | TGCGCCAGCAGCGTGGGAGGGACGGGTTGGAGCACAGATACGCAGTATTTT | CASSVGGTGWSTDTQYF
TRBJ2-7 | NA | TRBV28 | TRBD2 | TGTGCCAGCAGGCCAACTAGCGGGGGCTCCTACGAGCAGTACTTC | CASRPTSGGSYEQYF
TRBJ2-3 | once | TRBV4-2 | TRBD1 | TGTGCCAGCAGCCAAGACGGACAGGGGGCAAGCACAGATACGCAGTATTTT | CASSQDGQGASTDTQYF
TRBJ2-1 | NA | TRBV29-1 | TRBD2 | TGCAGCGTCGTATCGGGAGGGGGTTACAATGAGCAGTTCTTC | CSVVSGGGYNEQFF
TRBJ2-3 | once | TRBV19 | NA | TGTGCCAGTAGTAAATCGGATAGCACAGATACGCAGTATTTT | CASSKSDSTDTQYF
TRBJ1-5 | NA | TRBV28 | NA | TGTGCCAGCAGTTCGGGACGTTGGGGCAATCAGCCCCAGCATTTT | CASSSGRWGNQPQHF
TRBJ2-1 | NA | TRBV5-8 | NA | TGTGCCAGCAGCTTGAATTCAGGGAAATACAATGAGCAGTTCTTC | CASSLNSGKYNEQFF
TRBJ1-2 | NA | TRBV6-1 | NA | TGTGCCAGCAGTGATAGAACCCAGGCCTATGGCTACACCTTC | CASSDRTQAYGYTF
TRBJ1-3 | NA | TRBV27 | TRBD1 | TGTGCCAGCAGAGGACAGGCTGGAAACACCATATATTTT | CASRGQAGNTIYF
TRBJ2-1 | once | TRBV7-2 | TRBD2 | TGTGCCAGCAGCTCCTCTAGCGGTTACTCCTACAATGAGCAGTTCTTC | CASSSSSGYSYNEQFF
TRBJ1-4 | NA | TRBV4-1 | NA | TGCGCCAGCAGCCAAGAAGGGACAAGAACTAATGAAAAACTGTTTTTT | CASSQEGTRTNEKLFF
TRBJ2-7 | NA | TRBV11-2 | TRBD1 | TGTGCCAGCAGCTTTGGACAGGTGAGCTACGAGCAGTACTTC | CASSFGQVSYEQYF
TRBJ2-7 | once | TRBV5-8 | NA | TGTGCCAGCAGCTTGGAGACAGTCGAGCAGTACTTC | CASSLETVEQYF
TRBJ1-2 | NA | TRBV28 | NA | TGTGCCAGCAGTTTATCCGCTGCTCCCTATGGCTACACCTTC | CASSLSAAPYGYTF
TRBJ2-5 | NA | TRBV11-2 | NA | TGTGCCGGCAGGGTCCAAGAGACCCAGTACTTC | CAGRVQETQYF
TRBJ2-2 | few | TRBV7-9 | TRBD2 | TGTGCCAGCAGCTTGCCGCTAGCGGGAGGGCCAACCGGGGAGCTGTTTTTT | CASSLPLAGGPTGELFF
TRBJ1-3 | once | TRBV18 | TRBD1 | TGTGCCAGCTCACCAAACGGACAGGCGTTAGGAAACACCATATATTTT | CASSPNGQALGNTIYF
TRBJ2-1 | NA | TRBV5-1 | NA | TGCGCCAGCAGCTGGGACTCGAATTACAATGAGCAGTTCTTC | CASSWDSNYNEQFF
TRBJ2-1 | NA | TRBV6-5 | NA | TGTGCCAGCAGCCGCTTGGGCTCCTACAATGAGCAGTTCTTC | CASSRLGSYNEQFF
TRBJ1-5 | NA | TRBV4-1 | NA | TGCGCCAGCAGCCAAGATCTAGTCAGCAATCAGCCCCAGCATTTT | CASSQDLVSNQPQHF
TRBJ1-1 | NA | TRBV27 | TRBD1 | TGTGCCAGCAGTTTATACGGACAGGGGGCCTCTCATGAAGCTTTCTTT | CASSLYGQGASHEAFF
TRBJ2-7 | NA | TRBV5-1 | NA | TGCGCCAGCAGCTTAGGCCCCGATTCCTACGAGCAGTACTTC | CASSLGPDSYEQYF
TRBJ1-5 | NA | TRBV28 | NA | TGTGCCAGCAGCCTGGACAGCCAGCCCCAGCATTTT | CASSLDSQPQHF
TRBJ1-1 | NA | TRBV10-1 | NA | TGCGCCAGCAGTGAGTCTCGAGGCCCCGCCGAAGCTTTCTTT | CASSESRGPAEAFF
TRBJ2-7 | NA | TRBV29-1 | TRBD2 | TGCAGCGTTGTGGACGGGACTAGGGTACCCTACGAGCAGTACTTC | CSVVDGTRVPYEQYF
TRBJ2-2 | many | TRBV9 | NA | TGTGCCAGCAGCTACGACTACCATACGGCCGGGGAGCTGTTTTTT | CASSYDYHTAGELFF
TRBJ1-1 | few | TRBV30 | NA | TGTGCCTGGGTCGACTCCTGGGCCACTGAAGCTTTCTTT | CAWVDSWATEAFF
TRBJ2-1 | NA | TRBV2 | TRBD2 | TGTGCCAGCGGAGCGGGAGTAAGTTACAATGAGCAGTTCTTC | CASGAGVSYNEQFF
TRBJ1-1 | NA | TRBV2 | NA | TGTGCCAGCAGTCCACAGGTGAACACTGAAGCTTTCTTT | CASSPQVNTEAFF
TRBJ2-3 | NA | TRBV15 | NA | TGTGCCACCAGCAGAGTTGGGGGAGCACAAGATACGCAGTATTTT | CATSRVGGAQDTQYF
TRBJ1-4 | NA | TRBV18 | NA | TGTGCCAGCTCACCAGCAGGCCCAACTAATGAAAAACTGTTTTTT | CASSPAGPTNEKLFF
TRBJ2-5 | NA | TRBV2 | NA | TGTGCCAGCATTAAACAGCTCCAAGAGACCCAGTACTTC | CASIKQLQETQYF
TRBJ2-5 | NA | TRBV19 | TRBD1 | TGTGCCAGTAGTTTCGGACAGGGGCGAGCCGAGACCCAGTACTTC | CASSFGQGRAETQYF